These T cell receptor beta chains were read from a single sample in a study of cytomegalovirus exposure and HLA in healthy donors. Clones were read by immunoSEQ multiplex PCR, and TCRdb kept only the in-frame ones, dropping some. Of tens of thousands of clones in the sample, about 80% were seen once. The sequencing sample was made of PBMCs. Receptor source: a female donor in good health and CMV-seronegative. Each CDR3 is given with its conserved first and last residue. D genes are given only for firm matches. The listing skips clone size in some rows; elsewhere it reads once, few, many or a size class.

size: -
J: TRBJ1-4
D: -
V: TRBV5-1
DNA: TGCGCCAGCTCGCTCGGGGTAGGCGAAAAACTGTTTTTT
CDR3: CASSLGVGEKLFF

size: -
J: TRBJ2-3
D: TRBD2
V: TRBV4-1
DNA: TGCGCCAGCAGCCTTAGGACTAGCGGGACGGAAGCCGATACGCAGTATTTT
CDR3: CASSLRTSGTEADTQYF

size: -
J: TRBJ2-7
D: TRBD2
V: TRBV18
DNA: TGTGCCAGCTCACAAGGACTAGCGGGAGTCTACGAGCAGTACTTC
CDR3: CASSQGLAGVYEQYF

size: -
J: TRBJ1-2
D: TRBD1
V: TRBV6-5
DNA: TGTGCCAGCAGAGCTCGGACAGGGGGCCTTGGCTACACCTTC
CDR3: CASRARTGGLGYTF

size: -
J: TRBJ1-5
D: TRBD1
V: TRBV6-1
DNA: TGTGCCAGCAGAGGACAGGGGGATAGCAATCAGCCCCAGCATTTT
CDR3: CASRGQGDSNQPQHF

size: -
J: TRBJ2-3
D: TRBD2
V: TRBV6-5
DNA: TGTGCCAGCAGTACAGGACTAGCGGGGTTAGATACGCAGTATTTT
CDR3: CASSTGLAGLDTQYF

size: -
J: TRBJ2-7
D: -
V: TRBV19
DNA: TGTGCCAGTAGTATAACGGTCGGAGGGGCTGGGGAGCAGTACTTC
CDR3: CASSITVGGAGEQYF

size: once
J: TRBJ1-1
D: TRBD1
V: TRBV5-1
DNA: TGCGCCAGCAGACCGCCACAGGGGTTGAACACTGAAGCTTTCTTT
CDR3: CASRPPQGLNTEAFF

size: -
J: TRBJ1-5
D: -
V: TRBV5-6
DNA: TGTGCCAGCAGCTCTCCGACGGAAGAGGGCCAGCCCCAGCATTTT
CDR3: CASSSPTEEGQPQHF

size: -
J: TRBJ1-5
D: -
V: TRBV10-1
DNA: TGCGCCAGCAGTGAGCTCGACAGGCCCGACTCCCAGCATTTT
CDR3: CASSELDRPDSQHF

size: -
J: TRBJ2-3
D: TRBD1
V: TRBV5-1
DNA: TGCGCCAGCAGCTTAGGACAGGGACAAACAGATACGCAGTATTTT
CDR3: CASSLGQGQTDTQYF

size: -
J: TRBJ1-3
D: -
V: TRBV7-8
DNA: TGTGCCAGCAGCGGGGGCCCCCTGGACACCATATATTTT
CDR3: CASSGGPLDTIYF

size: -
J: TRBJ2-2
D: TRBD1
V: TRBV27
DNA: TGTGCCAGCACTCGACAGGGGGCCACCGGGGAGCTGTTTTTT
CDR3: CASTRQGATGELFF

size: once
J: TRBJ2-7
D: -
V: TRBV10-2
DNA: TGCGCCAGGAACACCGCCTACGAGCAGTACTTC
CDR3: CARNTAYEQYF

size: few
J: TRBJ1-3
D: TRBD1
V: TRBV7-2
DNA: TGTGCCAGCAGCCCCACAGGGGGCAGAAGTGGAAACACCATATATTTT
CDR3: CASSPTGGRSGNTIYF

size: -
J: TRBJ1-1
D: TRBD1
V: TRBV30
DNA: TGTGCCTGGTCCCCTACCGGGCGGCCGACAGGGGTAGCTTTCTTT
CDR3: CAWSPTGRPTGVAFF

size: few
J: TRBJ2-2
D: -
V: TRBV4-3
DNA: TGCGCCAGCAGCTCAAGCACCTGGAACACCGGGGAGCTGTTTTTT
CDR3: CASSSSTWNTGELFF

size: -
J: TRBJ2-5
D: -
V: TRBV29-1
DNA: TGCAGCGTTGAGGTAGCCAATGGAGAGACCCAGTACTTC
CDR3: CSVEVANGETQYF

size: -
J: TRBJ1-4
D: TRBD1
V: TRBV5-1
DNA: TGCGCCAGCAGCTCCGACAGGGCTGAAAAACTGTTTTTT
CDR3: CASSSDRAEKLFF

size: -
J: TRBJ1-5
D: -
V: TRBV19
DNA: TGTGCCAGTAGACTATCCCCATTAGACAATCAGCCCCAGCATTTT
CDR3: CASRLSPLDNQPQHF

size: -
J: TRBJ2-3
D: -
V: TRBV28
DNA: TGTGCCAGCAGTTCCCCCGGGACATTGCTTAGCACAGATACGCAGTATTTT
CDR3: CASSSPGTLLSTDTQYF

size: -
J: TRBJ2-3
D: TRBD2
V: TRBV13
DNA: TGTGCCAGCAGCTTAGAGGCAGGGAGGGCAGATACGCAGTATTTT
CDR3: CASSLEAGRADTQYF

size: -
J: TRBJ2-5
D: TRBD2
V: TRBV5-4
DNA: TGTGCCAGCAGCTTGGGGGGACTAGGGGAGACCCAGTACTTC
CDR3: CASSLGGLGETQYF

size: -
J: TRBJ2-2
D: -
V: TRBV2
DNA: TGTGCCAGCAGTGTAGGGACAAACACCGGGGAGCTGTTTTTT
CDR3: CASSVGTNTGELFF

size: -
J: TRBJ1-2
D: -
V: TRBV18
DNA: TGTGCCAGCTCACCTGACAGTAATTTTGGCTACACCTTC
CDR3: CASSPDSNFGYTF

size: -
J: TRBJ1-5
D: -
V: TRBV27
DNA: TGTGGGGGGGGCAGTTCCCTGGACAGCAATCAGCCCCAGCATTTT
CDR3: CGGGSSLDSNQPQHF